The following is a T cell receptor (beta chain) sequence with its context. This entry is derived from a study of blood T cell repertoires in COVID-19. Background on the study: COVID-19 samples from acute and convalescent phases originated in the United States, Italy and Spain. Sources were T cells, B-cell-depleted T cells, or PBMCs; the material itself was cDNA or gDNA.

Original data processing: Estimated nucleated cell counts came from reference gene primer amplification. Produced via immunoSEQ multiplex PCR; TCRdb's table is partial and in-frame only. Clone size and the V and J calls come from that table; the DNA yielded D and trimming. The sample lists around 50,000 clones; 70% to 90% were seen once. The CDR3 is 14 residues long. Germline V lookup: CDR1 SGHTS, CDR2 YDEGEE. The germline V and J ends were trimmed by 6 bases and 7 bases, with 14 bases remaining between them. The receptor's source is a man between 45 and 60 years old with active COVID-19. The J gene is TRBJ1-6, the V gene TRBV5-8, with a tentative D call TRBD1 (6 bases). The specimen was peripheral blood. CDR3 DNA sequence: TGTGCCAGCATCGCCCTAAGGGGGAATTCACCCCTCCACTTT. It yields the protein CASIALRGNSPLHF.